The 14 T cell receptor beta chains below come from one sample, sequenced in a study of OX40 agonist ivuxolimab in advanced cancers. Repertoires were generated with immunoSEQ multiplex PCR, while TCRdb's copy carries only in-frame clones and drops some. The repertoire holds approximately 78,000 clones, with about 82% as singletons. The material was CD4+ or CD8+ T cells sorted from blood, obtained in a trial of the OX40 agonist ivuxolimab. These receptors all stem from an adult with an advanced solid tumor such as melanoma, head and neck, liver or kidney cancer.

The CDR3 region has the DNA TGTGCCAGCAGTTCCCCAGGGGCTCTGAACACTGAAGCTTTCTTT. Protein sequence: CASSSPGALNTEAFF. The chain combines TRBV6-5 with TRBJ1-1; weak D call: TRBD1 (6 bases). This CDR3 spans 15 amino acids. CDR1 is MNHEY, CDR2 SVGAGI, per germline. V was trimmed by 4 bases and J by 0 bases, leaving 12 bases between them.

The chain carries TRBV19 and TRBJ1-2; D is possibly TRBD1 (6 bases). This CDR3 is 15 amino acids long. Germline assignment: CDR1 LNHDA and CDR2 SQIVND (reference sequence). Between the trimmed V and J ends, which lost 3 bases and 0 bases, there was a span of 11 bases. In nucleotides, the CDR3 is TGTGCCAGTAGTATCTCGGGGGCACCTAACTATGGCTACACCTTC. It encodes CASSISGAPNYGYTF.

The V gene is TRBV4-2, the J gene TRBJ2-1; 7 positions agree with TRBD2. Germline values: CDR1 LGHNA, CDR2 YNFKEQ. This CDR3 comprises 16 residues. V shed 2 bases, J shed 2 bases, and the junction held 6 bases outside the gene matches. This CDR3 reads CASSQPRTSPYNEQFF. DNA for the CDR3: TGTGCCAGCAGCCAACCCCGGACTAGTCCCTACAATGAGCAGTTCTTC.

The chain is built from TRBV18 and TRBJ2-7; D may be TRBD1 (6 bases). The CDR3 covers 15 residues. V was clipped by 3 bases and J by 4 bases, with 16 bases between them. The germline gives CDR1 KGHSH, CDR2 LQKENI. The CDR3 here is CASSPSLGAEYEQYF. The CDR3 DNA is TGTGCCAGCTCACCCTCGTTGGGGGCCGAGTACGAGCAGTACTTC.

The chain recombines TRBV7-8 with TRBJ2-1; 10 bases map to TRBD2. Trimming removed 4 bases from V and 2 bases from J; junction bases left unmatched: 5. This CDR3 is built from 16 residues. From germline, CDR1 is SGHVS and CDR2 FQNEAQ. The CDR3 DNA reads TGTGCCAGCAGCTCCGACCTAGCGGGAGCCTACAATGAGCAGTTCTTC. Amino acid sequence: CASSSDLAGAYNEQFF.

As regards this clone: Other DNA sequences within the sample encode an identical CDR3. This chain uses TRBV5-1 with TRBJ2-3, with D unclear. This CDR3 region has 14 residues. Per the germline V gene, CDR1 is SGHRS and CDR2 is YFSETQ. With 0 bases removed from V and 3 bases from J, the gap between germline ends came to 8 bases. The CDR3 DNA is TGCGCCAGCAGCTTGGGTGGACCGACAGATACGCAGTATTTT. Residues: CASSLGGPTDTQYF. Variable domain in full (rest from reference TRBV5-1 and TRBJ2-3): KAGVTQTPRYLIKTRGQQVTLSCSPISGHRSVSWYQQTPGQGLQFLFEYFSETQRNKGNFPGRFSGRQFSNSRSEMNVSTLELGDSALYLCASSLGGPTDTQYFGPGTRLTVL.

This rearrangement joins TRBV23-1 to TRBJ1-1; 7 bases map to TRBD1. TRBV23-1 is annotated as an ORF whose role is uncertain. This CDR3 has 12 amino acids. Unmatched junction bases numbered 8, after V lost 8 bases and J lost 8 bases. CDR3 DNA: TGCGCCAGCGGAGGGGGAGGGGGCGAAGCTTTCTTT. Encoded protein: CASGGGGGEAFF.

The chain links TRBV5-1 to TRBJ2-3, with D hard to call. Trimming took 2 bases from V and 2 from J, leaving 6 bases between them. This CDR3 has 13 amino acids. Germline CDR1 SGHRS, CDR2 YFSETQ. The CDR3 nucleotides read TGCGCCAGCAGCTTTGGGGTCACAGATACGCAGTATTTT. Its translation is CASSFGVTDTQYF.

The CDR3: CASSVPGTGNTEAFF. In DNA form, the CDR3 reads TGTGCCAGCAGTGTACCCGGGACAGGTAACACTGAAGCTTTCTTT. The chain links TRBV6-5 to TRBJ1-1; 8 nucleotides align to TRBD1. The junction had 7 bases not matched to a gene; V was cut back by 5 bases and J by 2 bases. The germline V gene encodes CDR1 MNHEY and CDR2 SVGAGI. The CDR3 extends over 15 amino acids.

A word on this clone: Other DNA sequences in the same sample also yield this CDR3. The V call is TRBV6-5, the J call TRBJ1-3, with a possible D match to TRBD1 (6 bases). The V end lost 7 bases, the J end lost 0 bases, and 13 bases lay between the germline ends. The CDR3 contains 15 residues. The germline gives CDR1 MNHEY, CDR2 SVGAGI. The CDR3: CASTKDSNSGNTIYF. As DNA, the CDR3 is TGTGCCAGCACGAAGGACAGTAACTCTGGAAACACCATATATTTT.

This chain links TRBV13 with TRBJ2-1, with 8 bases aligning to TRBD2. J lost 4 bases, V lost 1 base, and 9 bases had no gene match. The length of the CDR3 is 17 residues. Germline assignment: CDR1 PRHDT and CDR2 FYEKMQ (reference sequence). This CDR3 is CASSLALGVAGYNEQFF. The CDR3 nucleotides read TGTGCCAGCAGCTTAGCTTTGGGGGTAGCGGGGTACAATGAGCAGTTCTTC.

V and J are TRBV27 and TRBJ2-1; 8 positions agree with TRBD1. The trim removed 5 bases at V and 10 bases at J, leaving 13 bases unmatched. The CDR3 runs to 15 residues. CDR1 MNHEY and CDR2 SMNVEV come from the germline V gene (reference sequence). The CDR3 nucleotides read TGTGCCAGCAGTCCCCAACGGGACAGGTACTCAGAGCAGTTCTTC. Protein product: CASSPQRDRYSEQFF.

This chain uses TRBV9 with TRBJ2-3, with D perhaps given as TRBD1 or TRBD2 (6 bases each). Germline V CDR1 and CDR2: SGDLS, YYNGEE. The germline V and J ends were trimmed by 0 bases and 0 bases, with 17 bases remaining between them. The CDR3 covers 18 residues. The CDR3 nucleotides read TGTGCCAGCAGCGTAGGGAGGAAGGGGGGCTCCAGCACAGATACGCAGTATTTT. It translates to CASSVGRKGGSSTDTQYF. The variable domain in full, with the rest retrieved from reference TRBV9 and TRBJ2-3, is DSGVTQTPKHLITATGQRVTLRCSPRSGDLSVYWYQQSLDQGLQFLIQYYNGEERAKGNILERFSAQQFPDLHSELNLSSLELGDSALYFCASSVGRKGGSSTDTQYFGPGTRLTVL.

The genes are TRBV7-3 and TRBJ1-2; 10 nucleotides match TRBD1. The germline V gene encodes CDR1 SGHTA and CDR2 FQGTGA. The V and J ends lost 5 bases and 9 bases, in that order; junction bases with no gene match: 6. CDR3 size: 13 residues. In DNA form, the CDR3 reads TGTGCCAGCAGCCAAGGACAGGGGGAAAGCTACACCTTC. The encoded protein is CASSQGQGESYTF.